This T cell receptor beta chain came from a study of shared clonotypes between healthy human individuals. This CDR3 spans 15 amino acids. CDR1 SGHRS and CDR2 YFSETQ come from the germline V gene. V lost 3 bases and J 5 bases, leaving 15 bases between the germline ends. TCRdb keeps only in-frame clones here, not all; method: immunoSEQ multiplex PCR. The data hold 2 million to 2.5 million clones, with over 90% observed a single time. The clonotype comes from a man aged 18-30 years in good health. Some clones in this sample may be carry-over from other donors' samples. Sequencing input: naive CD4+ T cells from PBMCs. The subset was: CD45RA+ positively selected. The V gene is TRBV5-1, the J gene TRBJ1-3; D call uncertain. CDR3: CASSSGPGGRNTIYF. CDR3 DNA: TGCGCCAGCAGCTCAGGACCCGGCGGAAGAAACACCATATATTTT.